Below are 13 T cell receptor beta chains sequenced from a single sample in a study of T cell responses to AZD1222 COVID-19 vaccine. Assay used: immunoSEQ multiplex PCR; TCRdb lists only in-frame clones, some missing. Of approximately 190,000 clones in the sample, more than 90% are singletons; the top ten hold around 3.6%. The sample here was peripheral blood, taken 28 days after the second dose of the MenACWY control vaccine. The receptor source for this set is an adult who received the MenACWY meningococcal vaccine as a control.

This chain connects TRBV6-5 to TRBJ2-3; D could derive from TRBD1 or TRBD2 (5 bases each). CDR1 and CDR2 (germline): MNHEY, SVGAGI. The V end lost 8 bases, the J end lost 6 bases, and 18 bases lay between the germline ends. The CDR3 consists of 14 residues. CDR3 residues: CASSGSGGWDTQYF. The CDR3, as DNA: TGTGCCAGCTCAGGGAGTGGAGGCTGGGATACGCAGTATTTT.

The chain recombines TRBV6-5 with TRBJ2-5; D perhaps matches TRBD2 (8 bases). CDR3 length equals 13 residues. V was pared by 10 bases and J by 5 bases, with 17 bases between. Germline-derived CDR1 and CDR2 are MNHEY and SVGAGI. The CDR3 loop reads CATQRETGETQYF. Here the CDR3 DNA reads TGTGCCACTCAGCGGGAGACAGGGGAGACCCAGTACTTC.

In nucleotides, the CDR3 is TGTGCCACCAGCAGAGAGGCCGGTACCTCTGGGGCCAACGTCCTGACTTTC. This gives the protein CATSREAGTSGANVLTF. The chain links TRBV15 to TRBJ2-6; D uncertain. CDR1 LNHNV and CDR2 YYDKDF come from the germline V gene (reference sequence). This CDR3 region has 17 residues. Trimming removed 0 bases at V and 0 bases at J, with 9 bases between.

The chain uses TRBV5-1 and TRBJ2-7; a possible D gene is TRBD2 (6 bases). This CDR3 is built from 14 residues. The germline V gene encodes CDR1 SGHRS and CDR2 YFSETQ. V was pared by 2 bases and J by 6 bases, with 15 bases between. The chain's CDR3 is CASSFGGASGEQYF. The CDR3 nucleotides read TGCGCCAGCAGCTTCGGGGGAGCTTCAGGCGAGCAGTACTTC. Supplemented by reference TRBV5-1 and TRBJ2-7, the full variable domain reads KAGVTQTPRYLIKTRGQQVTLSCSPISGHRSVSWYQQTPGQGLQFLFEYFSETQRNKGNFPGRFSGRQFSNSRSEMNVSTLELGDSALYLCASSFGGASGEQYFGPGTRLTVT.

The genes are TRBV13 and TRBJ2-3; 11 bases agree with TRBD2. Trimming at V came to 2 bases and at J to 8 bases, leaving 9 bases not matched to a gene. Germline-derived CDR1 and CDR2 are PRHDT and FYEKMQ (reference sequence). This CDR3 has 16 amino acids. The CDR3, as DNA: TGTGCCAGCAGCTTACTCGGACTAGCGGGTTCGTTTACGCAGTATTTT. As protein: CASSLLGLAGSFTQYF.

The V call is TRBV30, the J call TRBJ2-2; 8 bases align to TRBD2. Germline loops: CDR1 GTSNPN, CDR2 SVGIG (reference sequence). The CDR3 length is 13 residues. The junction had 4 bases not matched to a gene; V was cut back by 3 bases and J by 7 bases. This CDR3 reads CAWRREVSGELFF. CDR3 bases: TGTGCCTGGAGGCGGGAGGTGAGCGGGGAGCTGTTTTTT.

The chain's CDR3 is CASSEPGVQETQYF. The CDR3 DNA reads as TGTGCCAGCAGTGAACCAGGGGTCCAAGAGACCCAGTACTTC. The gene calls are TRBV6-1 and TRBJ2-5; D is possibly TRBD1 (6 bases). The V gene's germline CDR1 is MNHNS and CDR2 SASEGT. CDR3 size: 14 residues. Between the trimmed V and J ends, which lost 2 bases and 1 base, there was a span of 8 bases.

J is TRBJ1-5 and V is TRBV2; 7 bases are a match to TRBD1. Trimming cost V 7 bases and J 1 base; bases outside gene matches: 7. This CDR3 is built from 15 residues. Germline assignment: CDR1 SNHLY and CDR2 FYNNEI. The CDR3 spells CASTRGDPSNQPQHF. CDR3 DNA sequence: TGTGCCAGCACCAGGGGGGATCCGAGCAATCAGCCCCAGCATTTT.

The CDR3 reads CAISETSGSYEQYF. CDR3 nucleotides: TGTGCCATCAGTGAGACTAGCGGCTCCTACGAGCAGTACTTC. This chain links TRBV10-3 with TRBJ2-7; 8 bases match TRBD2. Germline values: CDR1 ENHRY, CDR2 SYGVKD. Losses at the gene ends were 2 bases for V and 0 bases for J; bases not matched to a gene: 0. The CDR3 consists of 14 residues.

The DNA of the CDR3 is TGTGCCAGCAGCTTTCTACGTAGATACAGAGCAACTAATGAAAAACTGTTTTTT. As protein: CASSFLRRYRATNEKLFF. This sequence joins TRBV5-4 and TRBJ1-4; D is unclear. The CDR3 is 18 residues long. CDR1 SGHNT and CDR2 YYREEE come from the germline V gene (reference sequence). Trimming removed 2 bases from V and 0 bases from J, with 17 bases in between.

The chain links TRBV19 to TRBJ1-1, with a tentative D call TRBD1 (6 bases). V was pared by 4 bases and J by 6 bases, with 18 bases between. CDR1 and CDR2 (germline): LNHDA, SQIVND (reference sequence). The CDR3 runs to 15 residues. The CDR3 loop reads CASSRGGHSIPEAFF. DNA of the CDR3: TGTGCCAGTAGTAGGGGGGGACACTCCATTCCTGAAGCTTTCTTT.

This clone was counted once. This sequence joins TRBV5-4 and TRBJ1-4; no clear D gene. V lost 0 bases and J 6 bases, leaving 9 bases between the germline ends. In germline, CDR1 is SGHNT, CDR2 YYREEE (reference sequence). The CDR3 covers 14 residues. The CDR3 loop reads CASSLAGKDEKLFF. CDR3 sequence (DNA): TGTGCCAGCAGCTTGGCCGGGAAGGATGAAAAACTGTTTTTT.

This clone has just a few counts. V usage is TRBV24-1 and J usage is TRBJ1-5, with a possible D match to TRBD1 (5 bases). Germline CDR1 and CDR2: KGHDR and SFDVKD. V lost 5 bases and J 3 bases, leaving 13 bases between the germline ends. This CDR3 region has 15 residues. The CDR3 DNA reads TGTGCCACCAGTGCTTCGCAGGGTTACAATCAGCCCCAGCATTTT. As protein: CATSASQGYNQPQHF.